This T cell receptor (beta chain) was found in a study of blood T cell repertoires in COVID-19. About the research overall: Donors in the United States, Italy and Spain gave samples during acute or convalescent COVID-19. PBMCs, B-cell-depleted T cells, or T cells were the source of the cDNA or gDNA that made up the material.

This clone was counted once. Sequencing used immunoSEQ multiplex PCR; TCRdb keeps in-frame clones, though not all of them. The sample yields 250,000 to 350,000 clones, roughly 87% seen once. This CDR3 region has 14 residues. Losses at the gene ends were 6 bases for V and 7 bases for J; bases not matched to a gene: 9. Germline CDR1 reads MNHEY; CDR2 reads SVGAGI. Cohorts were based on clinical histories the participants reported. The sequencing input was PBMCs or T cells enriched from blood (not recorded which). V is TRBV6-5 and J is TRBJ1-5; 7 nucleotides match TRBD1. This TCR was recovered from a woman between 18 and 29 years old who had recovered from COVID-19. CDR3: CASRDRQGRQPQHF. CDR3 DNA sequence: TGTGCCAGCAGAGACAGACAGGGAAGACAGCCCCAGCATTTT.